The clone carrying this TCR beta chain appeared a single time. Its cognate antigen is unknown. Researchers ran the PCR with 60 Vbeta and 13 Jbeta primers. Assay used: immunoSEQ multiplex PCR; TCRdb lists only in-frame clones, some missing. The table lists 90,000 to 120,000 clones, 60% to 80% of them singletons, with roughly 2.3% in the top ten. This sample is drawn from a study of cytomegalovirus exposure and HLA in healthy donors. Turning to the study itself: Out of 150 million to 200 million T cells, an earlier analysis found roughly 110 million unique TCR beta sequences in total.

CDR3 length: 16 amino acids. V lost 3 bases and J 0 bases, leaving 11 bases between the germline ends. Germline assignment: CDR1 MNHEY and CDR2 SVGAGI. At collection, donors were nominally healthy, but unrecorded immune exposures were probable. Study-wide results and caveats: Highly shared variants forming one cluster were likely a sequencing artifact. When presence/absence was analysed, sequencing depth was taken to be roughly uniform across donors.

This TCR derives from a young man in good health and CMV-seronegative. The chain has TRBV6-5 and TRBJ2-2, with D hard to call. Sequenced sample: PBMCs. As DNA, the CDR3 is TGTGCCAGCAGTTATAGTCTCTCGACGAACACCGGGGAGCTGTTTTTT. It encodes CASSYSLSTNTGELFF.